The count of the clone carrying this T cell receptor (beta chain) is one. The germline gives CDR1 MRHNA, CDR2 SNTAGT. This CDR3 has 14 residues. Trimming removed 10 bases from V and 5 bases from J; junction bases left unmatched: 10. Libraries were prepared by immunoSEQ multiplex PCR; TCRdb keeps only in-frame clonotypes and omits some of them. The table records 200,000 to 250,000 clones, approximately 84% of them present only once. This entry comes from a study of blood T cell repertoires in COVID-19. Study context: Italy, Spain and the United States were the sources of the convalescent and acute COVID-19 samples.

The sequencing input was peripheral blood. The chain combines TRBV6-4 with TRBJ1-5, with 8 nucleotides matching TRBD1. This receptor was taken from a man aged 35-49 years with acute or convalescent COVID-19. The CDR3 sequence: CANERTRGHQPQHF. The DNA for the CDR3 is TGTGCCAACGAGAGGACCAGGGGGCATCAGCCCCAGCATTTT.